Listed here is a single T cell receptor beta chain. Data came from immunoSEQ multiplex PCR; TCRdb stores just in-frame clones and leaves some out. Among more than 45,000 clones listed, 60% to 80% were seen once. The sort gate was single viable CD3+CD4+CD8-CD45RO+ cells for memory CD4+ T cells. CMV serostatus came from serum IgG against pp150, pp28, p38, p52. CDR3 length equals 14 residues. Per the germline V gene, CDR1 is SGHVS and CDR2 is FNYEAQ. Trimming left V 5 bases short and J 2 bases short, with 7 bases between. The record originates from a study of memory CD4+ T cells and cytomegalovirus serostatus.

The sequence was obtained from an adult in good health and CMV-seropositive. The specimen was memory CD4+ T cells from blood. V usage is TRBV7-6 and J usage is TRBJ1-6; the D gene is possibly TRBD1 (6 bases). The CDR3: CASSRQAYNSPLHF. The CDR3 DNA is TGTGCCAGCAGCCGACAGGCCTATAATTCACCCCTCCACTTT.